The rows below give T cell receptor beta chains drawn from one sample of a study of beta chain features in type 1 diabetes. The table came from immunoSEQ multiplex PCR; TCRdb's copy has only in-frame clones and leaves some out. This sample has about 300,000 clones, with about 13% found just once. Sequencing input: naive CD4+ T cells from blood. The receptors come from a woman younger than 30 with type 1 diabetes. Each CDR3 is given with its conserved first and last residue. Fields, in order: J gene, V gene, D gene, clone size, CDR3 protein, CDR3 DNA. The D gene is left open where the match is weak. Clone size is not always given. Where it is, it says once, few, many or a class for expanded clones.

TRBJ2-1	TRBV1	.	.	CTSSLLTGTRYNEQFF	TGCACCAGCAGCCTATTAACCGGGACTCGCTACAATGAGCAGTTCTTC
TRBJ2-3	TRBV10-1	.	.	CASSESSVHTDTQYF	TGCGCCAGCAGTGAGTCGTCGGTTCACACAGATACGCAGTATTTT
TRBJ2-1	TRBV30	TRBD2	.	CAWSVISGRMNEQFF	TGTGCCTGGAGTGTAATCAGCGGGAGGATGAATGAGCAGTTCTTC
TRBJ1-5	TRBV6-5	.	few	CASSYSWTLRQPQHF	TGTGCCAGCAGTTACTCGTGGACACTACGGCAGCCCCAGCATTTT
TRBJ2-5	TRBV5-4	TRBD2	few	CASSSAPASGQETQYF	TGTGCCAGCAGCTCAGCACCGGCTAGCGGCCAAGAGACCCAGTACTTC
TRBJ2-5	TRBV5-8	TRBD2	.	CASTLGSGRALETQYF	TGTGCCAGCACCCTAGGAAGCGGGAGGGCCCTAGAGACCCAGTACTTC
TRBJ1-1	TRBV30	.	few	CAWSQGSGGAFF	TGTGCCTGGAGTCAGGGGTCGGGTGGAGCTTTCTTT
TRBJ1-1	TRBV29-1	.	few	CSVGRQLNTEAFF	TGCAGCGTTGGACGACAGCTTAACACTGAAGCTTTCTTT
TRBJ2-1	TRBV5-4	.	.	CASSSQQAQQGSSYNEQFF	TGTGCCAGCAGCTCACAACAAGCCCAGCAGGGCAGCTCCTACAATGAGCAGTTCTTC
TRBJ2-7	TRBV5-1	.	few	CASSYQGYEQYF	TGCGCCAGCAGCTATCAGGGTTACGAGCAGTACTTC
TRBJ2-7	TRBV30	.	few	CAWSAWASESYEQYF	TGTGCCTGGAGTGCTTGGGCTAGCGAGTCCTACGAGCAGTACTTC
TRBJ2-2	TRBV4-3	.	few	CASSQVQGRDTGELFF	TGCGCCAGCAGCCAAGTACAGGGACGGGACACCGGGGAGCTGTTTTTT
TRBJ2-1	TRBV5-1	TRBD2	.	CASSPQGLAAPNEQFF	TGCGCCAGCAGCCCTCAGGGACTAGCGGCCCCCAATGAGCAGTTCTTC
TRBJ2-3	TRBV11-2	TRBD1	.	CASSLDGWTGHLVTDTQYF	TGTGCCAGCAGCTTAGATGGTTGGACAGGGCATTTGGTTACAGATACGCAGTATTTT
TRBJ2-3	TRBV18	.	few	CASSLLEGFGTDTQYF	TGTGCCAGCTCCCTCCTGGAGGGTTTTGGCACAGATACGCAGTATTTT
TRBJ2-7	TRBV21-1	.	few	CASSEPKALF	TGTGCCAGCAGCGAACCCAAAGCATTGTTC
TRBJ1-4	TRBV29-1	.	few	CSVGVSTGNEKLFF	TGCAGCGTGGGGGTCTCAACAGGGAACGAAAAACTGTTTTTT
TRBJ2-1	TRBV18	TRBD2	.	CASSPLRAGLAGSRFSYNEQFF	TGTGCCAGCTCACCCCTCCGTGCGGGACTAGCGGGAAGCCGCTTCTCCTACAATGAGCAGTTCTTC
TRBJ2-5	TRBV5-1	TRBD2	.	CASSFSGLAGGGPGETQYF	TGCGCCAGCAGCTTTTCTGGACTAGCGGGAGGGGGGCCTGGGGAGACCCAGTACTTC
TRBJ2-7	TRBV13	.	.	CASSSAGNSYEQYF	TGTGCCAGCAGTTCGGCAGGGAACTCCTACGAGCAGTACTTC
TRBJ2-1	TRBV5-1	TRBD2	few	CASSPPVAGEIEQFF	TGCGCCAGCAGCCCCCCCGTAGCGGGAGAGATTGAGCAGTTCTTC
TRBJ2-1	TRBV12-5	TRBD2	.	CASGQGLAGSNEQFF	TGTGCTAGTGGACAGGGACTAGCGGGATCCAATGAGCAGTTCTTC
TRBJ2-1	TRBV5-1	TRBD2	few	CASKVLAGGPNEQFF	TGCGCCAGCAAGGTCCTAGCGGGAGGGCCCAATGAGCAGTTCTTC
TRBJ2-1	TRBV9	.	.	CASSVEGNQYNEQFF	TGTGCCAGCAGCGTAGAGGGGAATCAGTACAATGAGCAGTTCTTC
TRBJ2-7	TRBV7-2	TRBD2	.	CASSLEAGGAYEQYF	TGTGCCAGCAGCTTAGAGGCGGGGGGGGCCTACGAGCAGTACTTC
TRBJ2-1	TRBV7-2	TRBD2	.	CASSSTSGLYNEQFF	TGTGCCAGCAGCTCTACTAGCGGACTATACAATGAGCAGTTCTTC
TRBJ2-5	TRBV7-2	TRBD2	few	CASSNHQASGQETQYF	TGTGCCAGCAGCAACCATCAGGCTAGCGGCCAAGAGACCCAGTACTTC
TRBJ2-2	TRBV27	TRBD1	.	CASSRQGGTGELFF	TGTGCCAGCAGTAGACAGGGGGGCACCGGGGAGCTGTTTTTT
TRBJ2-1	TRBV13	TRBD2	.	CASSRRLAGDRVEEQFF	TGTGCCAGCAGCCGGAGACTAGCGGGAGACCGAGTGGAGGAGCAGTTCTTC
TRBJ2-7	TRBV5-1	TRBD1	few	CASSLGTGVYEQYF	TGCGCCAGCAGCCTCGGGACAGGGGTCTACGAGCAGTACTTC
TRBJ2-5	TRBV5-1	TRBD2	.	CASRWGPPGLAGVGETQYF	TGCGCCAGCAGATGGGGGCCACCGGGACTAGCGGGAGTAGGAGAGACCCAGTACTTC
TRBJ2-1	TRBV11-2	TRBD2	.	CASSPGGSYNEQFF	TGTGCCAGCAGCCCGGGGGGCTCCTACAATGAGCAGTTCTTC
TRBJ2-7	TRBV30	.	.	CAWSEGSGQYF	TGTGCCTGGAGTGAAGGGAGCGGGCAGTACTTC
TRBJ2-1	TRBV30	TRBD2	few	CACPGGASGRTEQFF	TGTGCCTGCCCCGGTGGGGCTAGCGGGAGGACTGAGCAGTTCTTC
TRBJ1-1	TRBV29-1	TRBD1	few	CSVHGQGLNTEAFF	TGCAGCGTTCACGGACAGGGCCTGAACACTGAAGCTTTCTTT
TRBJ2-1	TRBV5-1	TRBD1	.	CASSLRDRGEYEQFF	TGCGCCAGCAGCTTACGGGACAGGGGTGAATATGAGCAGTTCTTC
TRBJ2-1	TRBV5-1	.	.	CASSSQAWGEQFF	TGCGCCAGCAGCTCACAGGCCTGGGGCGAGCAGTTCTTC
TRBJ1-2	TRBV5-6	.	.	CASSLDRSRYGAYGYTF	TGTGCCAGCAGCTTGGACAGGAGCCGGTATGGGGCCTATGGCTACACCTTC
TRBJ1-4	TRBV11-2	.	.	CASSPTGKRSNEKLFF	TGTGCCAGCAGCCCCACAGGGAAAAGATCGAATGAAAAACTGTTTTTT
TRBJ2-1	TRBV30	TRBD2	.	CAWSVRPGASGSYNEQFF	TGTGCCTGGAGTGTACGGCCCGGGGCTAGCGGTTCCTACAATGAGCAGTTCTTC
TRBJ1-5	TRBV5-1	TRBD1	.	CASSLAGTGNQPQHF	TGCGCCAGCAGCTTGGCCGGGACAGGCAATCAGCCCCAGCATTTT
TRBJ1-2	TRBV5-1	TRBD1	few	CASSSGQGRGMNYGYTF	TGCGCCAGCAGCTCCGGACAGGGTCGGGGGATGAACTATGGCTACACCTTC
TRBJ2-7	TRBV5-1	.	.	CASRTVSAPLSYEQYF	TGCGCCAGCAGGACAGTTTCGGCTCCCCTCTCCTACGAGCAGTACTTC
TRBJ1-2	TRBV5-4	.	.	CASSRGGAGGSNYGYTF	TGTGCCAGCAGTCGAGGGGGGGCGGGGGGTTCTAACTATGGCTACACCTTC
TRBJ2-2	TRBV4-3	TRBD2	few	CASSQEGGIAGGYTGELFF	TGCGCCAGCAGCCAAGAAGGAGGAATAGCGGGAGGGTACACCGGGGAGCTGTTTTTT
TRBJ2-3	TRBV5-1	TRBD2	few	CASSFSGPTDTQYF	TGCGCCAGCAGCTTTAGCGGGCCCACAGATACGCAGTATTTT
TRBJ2-5	TRBV29-1	TRBD1	few	CSVVGQLQGETQYF	TGCAGCGTGGTAGGACAGCTACAGGGGGAGACCCAGTACTTC
TRBJ2-3	TRBV7-2	.	few	CASSLDSTDTQYF	TGTGCCAGCAGCTTAGACTCCACAGATACGCAGTATTTT
TRBJ2-7	TRBV27	.	.	CASSSGNSYEQYF	TGTGCCAGCAGTTCAGGGAATTCCTACGAGCAGTACTTC
TRBJ1-1	TRBV29-1	.	few	CSARWAPRGTEAFF	TGCAGCGCCCGATGGGCCCCCCGGGGCACTGAAGCTTTCTTT
TRBJ2-2	TRBV28	TRBD2	.	CASQNWRERTGELFF	TGTGCCAGCCAAAACTGGCGGGAGCGCACCGGGGAGCTGTTTTTT
TRBJ2-7	TRBV30	TRBD2	.	CAWSGLAGGRYYEQYF	TGTGCCTGGAGTGGACTAGCGGGAGGCCGATACTACGAGCAGTACTTC
TRBJ2-6	TRBV30	.	.	CACTYDRNPSVLTF	TGTGCCTGCACATACGACAGGAACCCCAGCGTCCTGACTTTC
TRBJ1-1	TRBV7-2	.	few	CASSLDGGVGTEAFF	TGTGCCAGCAGCTTAGACGGAGGGGTGGGGACTGAAGCTTTCTTT